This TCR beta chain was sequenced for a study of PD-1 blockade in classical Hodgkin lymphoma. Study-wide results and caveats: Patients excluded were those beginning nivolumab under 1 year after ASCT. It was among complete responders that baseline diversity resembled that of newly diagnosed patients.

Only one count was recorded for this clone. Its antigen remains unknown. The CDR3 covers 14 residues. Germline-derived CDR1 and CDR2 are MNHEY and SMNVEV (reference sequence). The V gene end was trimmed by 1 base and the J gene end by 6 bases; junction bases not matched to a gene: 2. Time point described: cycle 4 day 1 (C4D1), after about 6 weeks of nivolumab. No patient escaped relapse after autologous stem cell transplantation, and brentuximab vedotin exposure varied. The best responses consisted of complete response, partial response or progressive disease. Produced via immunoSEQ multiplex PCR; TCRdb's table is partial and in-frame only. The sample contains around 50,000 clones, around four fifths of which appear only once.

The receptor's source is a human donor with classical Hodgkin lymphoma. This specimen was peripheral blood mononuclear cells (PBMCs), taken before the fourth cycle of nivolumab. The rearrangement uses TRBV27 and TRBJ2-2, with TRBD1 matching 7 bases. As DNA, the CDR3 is TGTGCCAGCAGTTTATTGCAGGGGGCCGGGGAGCTGTTTTTT. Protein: CASSLLQGAGELFF.